This T cell receptor (beta chain) was identified in a study of blood T cell repertoires in COVID-19. Study background: Material from acute and convalescent COVID-19 was sourced from the United States, Italy and Spain. In each case, the material was cDNA or gDNA derived from T cells, B-cell-depleted T cells, or PBMCs.

Germline V gene sequence: CDR1 SGHDN, CDR2 FVKESK. V was clipped by 4 bases and J by 7 bases, with 13 bases between them. The CDR3 consists of 13 residues. Original processing methods: Using reference gene primer amplification, nucleated cell counts were estimated. Libraries were prepared by immunoSEQ multiplex PCR; TCRdb keeps only in-frame clonotypes and omits some of them. The V and J calls and clone size are taken from that table; D and trimming were inferred from the DNA. The data contain about 280,000 clones, roughly 87% of them singletons. The V gene is TRBV14, the J gene TRBJ1-1, with D tentatively TRBD1 (6 bases). This clonotype was sampled from a man between 18 and 35 years old with active or convalescent COVID-19. The material sequenced was peripheral blood. The CDR3 reads CASSPPKGVEAFF. The CDR3 DNA reads TGTGCCAGCAGCCCGCCGAAGGGGGTTGAAGCTTTCTTT.